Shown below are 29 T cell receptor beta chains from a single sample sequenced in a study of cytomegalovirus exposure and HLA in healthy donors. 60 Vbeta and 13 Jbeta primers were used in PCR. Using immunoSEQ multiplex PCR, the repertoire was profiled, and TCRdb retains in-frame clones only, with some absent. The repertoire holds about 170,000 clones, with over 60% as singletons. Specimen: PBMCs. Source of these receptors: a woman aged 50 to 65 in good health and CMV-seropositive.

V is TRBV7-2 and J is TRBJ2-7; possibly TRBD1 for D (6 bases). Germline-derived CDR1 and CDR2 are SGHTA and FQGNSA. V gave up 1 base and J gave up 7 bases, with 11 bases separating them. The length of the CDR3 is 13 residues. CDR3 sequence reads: CASSLEGGQEQYF. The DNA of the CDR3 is TGTGCCAGCAGCTTAGAGGGTGGACAGGAGCAGTACTTC. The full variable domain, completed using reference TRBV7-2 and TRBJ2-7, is GAGVSQSPSNKVTEKGKDVELRCDPISGHTALYWYRQSLGQGLEFLIYFQGNSAPDKSGLPSDRFSAERTGGSVSTLTIQRTQQEDSAVYLCASSLEGGQEQYFGPGTRLTVT.

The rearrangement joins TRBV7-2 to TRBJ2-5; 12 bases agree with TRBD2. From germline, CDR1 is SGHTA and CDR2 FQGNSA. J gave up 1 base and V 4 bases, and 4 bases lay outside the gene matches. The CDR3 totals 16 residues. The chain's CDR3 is CASSSSSGGAQETQYF. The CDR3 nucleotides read TGTGCCAGCAGCTCCTCTAGCGGGGGGGCCCAAGAGACCCAGTACTTC.

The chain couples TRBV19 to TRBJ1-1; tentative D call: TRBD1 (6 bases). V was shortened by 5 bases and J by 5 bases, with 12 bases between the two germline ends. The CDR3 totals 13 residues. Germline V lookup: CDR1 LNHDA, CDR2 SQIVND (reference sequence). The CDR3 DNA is TGTGCCAGTAGTTCCCAGAGGGGGACTGAAGCTTTCTTT. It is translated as CASSSQRGTEAFF. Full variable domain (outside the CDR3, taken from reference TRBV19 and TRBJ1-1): DGGITQSPKYLFRKEGQNVTLSCEQNLNHDAMYWYRQDPGQGLRLIYYSQIVNDFQKGDIAEGYSVSREKKESFPLTVTSAQKNPTAFYLCASSSQRGTEAFFGQGTRLTVV.

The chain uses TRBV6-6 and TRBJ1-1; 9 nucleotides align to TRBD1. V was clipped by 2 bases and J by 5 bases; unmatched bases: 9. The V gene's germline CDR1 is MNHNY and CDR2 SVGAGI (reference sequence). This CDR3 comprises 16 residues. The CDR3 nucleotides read TGTGCCAGCAGTTACCGAACCGGACAGGGGAGGACTGAAGCTTTCTTT. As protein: CASSYRTGQGRTEAFF.

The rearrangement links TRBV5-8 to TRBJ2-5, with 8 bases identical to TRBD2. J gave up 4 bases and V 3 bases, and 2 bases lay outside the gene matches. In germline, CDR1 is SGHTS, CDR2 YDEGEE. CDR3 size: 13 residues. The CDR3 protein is CASSSRGGETQYF. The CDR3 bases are TGTGCCAGCAGCTCACGGGGGGGAGAGACCCAGTACTTC.

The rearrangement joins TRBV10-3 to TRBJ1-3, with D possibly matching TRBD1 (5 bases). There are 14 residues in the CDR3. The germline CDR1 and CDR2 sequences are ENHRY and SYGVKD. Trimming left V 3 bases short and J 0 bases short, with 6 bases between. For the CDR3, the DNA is TGTGCCATCAGTGATAGGGGCTCTGGAAACACCATATATTTT. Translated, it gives CAISDRGSGNTIYF.

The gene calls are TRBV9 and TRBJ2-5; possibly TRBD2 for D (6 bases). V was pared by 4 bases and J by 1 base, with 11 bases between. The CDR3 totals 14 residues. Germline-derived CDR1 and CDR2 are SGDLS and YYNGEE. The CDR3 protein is CASSPRDFQETQYF. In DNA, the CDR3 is TGTGCCAGCAGCCCTCGGGACTTCCAAGAGACCCAGTACTTC.

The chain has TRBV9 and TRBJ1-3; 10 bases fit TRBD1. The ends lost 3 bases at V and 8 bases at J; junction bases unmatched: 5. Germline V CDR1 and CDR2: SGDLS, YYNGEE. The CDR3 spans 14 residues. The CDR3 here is CASSAGTGEHTIYF. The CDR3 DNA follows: TGTGCCAGCAGCGCGGGGACAGGGGAACACACCATATATTTT. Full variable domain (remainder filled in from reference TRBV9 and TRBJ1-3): DSGVTQTPKHLITATGQRVTLRCSPRSGDLSVYWYQQSLDQGLQFLIQYYNGEERAKGNILERFSAQQFPDLHSELNLSSLELGDSALYFCASSAGTGEHTIYFGEGSWLTVV.

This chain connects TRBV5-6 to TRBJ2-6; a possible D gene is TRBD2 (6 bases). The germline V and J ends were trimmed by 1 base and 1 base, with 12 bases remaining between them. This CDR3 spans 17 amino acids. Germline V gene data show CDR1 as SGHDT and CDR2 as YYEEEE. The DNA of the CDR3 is TGTGCCAGCAGCTTGTGGGCGGGGAGGTCTGGGGCCAACGTCCTGACTTTC. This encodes CASSLWAGRSGANVLTF.

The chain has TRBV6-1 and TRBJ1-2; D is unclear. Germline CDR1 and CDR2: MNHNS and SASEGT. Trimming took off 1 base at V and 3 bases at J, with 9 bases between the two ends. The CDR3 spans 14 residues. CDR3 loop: CASSEGTVYYGYTF. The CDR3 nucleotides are TGTGCCAGCAGTGAAGGAACAGTCTACTATGGCTACACCTTC.

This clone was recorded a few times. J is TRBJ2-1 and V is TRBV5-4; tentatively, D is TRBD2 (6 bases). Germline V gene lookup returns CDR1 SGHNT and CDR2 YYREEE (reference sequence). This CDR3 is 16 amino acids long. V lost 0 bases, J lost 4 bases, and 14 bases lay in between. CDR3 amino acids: CASSLVGGTSYNEQFF. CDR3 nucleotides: TGTGCCAGCAGCTTGGTCGGCGGGACCTCATACAATGAGCAGTTCTTC.

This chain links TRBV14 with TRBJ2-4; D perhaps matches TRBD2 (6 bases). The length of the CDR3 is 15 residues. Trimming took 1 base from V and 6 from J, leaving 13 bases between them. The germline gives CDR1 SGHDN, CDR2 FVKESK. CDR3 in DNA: TGTGCCAGCAGCCAAGCTGGCGGGGCGGCAAACATTCAGTACTTC. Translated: CASSQAGGAANIQYF.

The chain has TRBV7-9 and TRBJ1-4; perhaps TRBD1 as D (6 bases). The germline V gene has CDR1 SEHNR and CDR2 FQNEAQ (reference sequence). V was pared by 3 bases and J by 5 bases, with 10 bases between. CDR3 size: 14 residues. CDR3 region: CASSFGTSNEKLFF. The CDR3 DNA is TGTGCCAGCAGCTTCGGGACATCGAATGAAAAACTGTTTTTT.

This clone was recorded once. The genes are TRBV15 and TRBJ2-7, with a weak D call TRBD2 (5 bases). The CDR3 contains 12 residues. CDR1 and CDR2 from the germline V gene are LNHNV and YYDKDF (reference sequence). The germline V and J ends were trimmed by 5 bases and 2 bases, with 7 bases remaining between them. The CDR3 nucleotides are TGTGCCACCAGCTGGAGGACCTACGAGCAGTACTTC. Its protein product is CATSWRTYEQYF.

The CDR3 protein is CASSLETGGSTDTQYF. The CDR3 DNA follows: TGTGCCAGCAGCTTGGAGACGGGGGGGAGCACAGATACGCAGTATTTT. The rearrangement joins TRBV5-4 to TRBJ2-3; 8 bases agree with TRBD2. The V segment lost 0 bases and the J segment 0 bases; nucleotides outside the gene matches: 3. The CDR3 extends over 16 amino acids. Germline CDR1 SGHNT, CDR2 YYREEE (reference sequence).

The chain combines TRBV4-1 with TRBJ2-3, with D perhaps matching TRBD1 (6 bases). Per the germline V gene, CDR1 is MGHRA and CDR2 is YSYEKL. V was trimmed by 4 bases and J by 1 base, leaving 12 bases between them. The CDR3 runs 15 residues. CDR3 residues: CASSLRQVGTDTQYF. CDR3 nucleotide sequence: TGCGCCAGCAGCCTTAGACAGGTTGGCACAGATACGCAGTATTTT.

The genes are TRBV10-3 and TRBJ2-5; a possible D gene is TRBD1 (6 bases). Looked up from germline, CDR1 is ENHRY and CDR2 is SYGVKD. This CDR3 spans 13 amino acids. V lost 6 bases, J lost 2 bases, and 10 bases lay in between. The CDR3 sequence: CAISSGVQETQYF. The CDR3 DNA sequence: TGTGCCATCAGCTCAGGGGTTCAAGAGACCCAGTACTTC.

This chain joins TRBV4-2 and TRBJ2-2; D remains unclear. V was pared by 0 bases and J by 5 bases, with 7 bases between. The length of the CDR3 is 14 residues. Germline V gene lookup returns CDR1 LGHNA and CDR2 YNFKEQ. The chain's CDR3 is CASSQDPSTGELFF. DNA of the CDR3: TGTGCCAGCAGCCAAGATCCCAGTACCGGGGAGCTGTTTTTT.

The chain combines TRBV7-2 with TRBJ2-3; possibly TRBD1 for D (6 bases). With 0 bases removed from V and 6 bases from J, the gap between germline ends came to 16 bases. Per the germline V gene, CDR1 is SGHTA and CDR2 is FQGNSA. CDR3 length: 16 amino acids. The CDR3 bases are TGTGCCAGCAGCTTAGCGGGGGCCCACTACCCGGATACGCAGTATTTT. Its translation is CASSLAGAHYPDTQYF.

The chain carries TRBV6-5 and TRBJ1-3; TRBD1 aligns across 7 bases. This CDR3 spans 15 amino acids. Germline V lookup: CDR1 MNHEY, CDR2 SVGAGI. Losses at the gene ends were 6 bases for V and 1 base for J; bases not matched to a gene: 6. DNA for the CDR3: TGTGCCAGCAGCCGGACAGGAATATCTGGAAACACCATATATTTT. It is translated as CASSRTGISGNTIYF.

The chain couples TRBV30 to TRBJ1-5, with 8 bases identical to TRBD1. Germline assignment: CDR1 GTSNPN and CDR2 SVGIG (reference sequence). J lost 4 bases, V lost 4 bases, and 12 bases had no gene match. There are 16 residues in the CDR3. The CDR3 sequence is CAWKTGGRGFNQPQHF. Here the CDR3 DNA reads TGTGCCTGGAAAACAGGGGGACGTGGTTTTAATCAGCCCCAGCATTTT.

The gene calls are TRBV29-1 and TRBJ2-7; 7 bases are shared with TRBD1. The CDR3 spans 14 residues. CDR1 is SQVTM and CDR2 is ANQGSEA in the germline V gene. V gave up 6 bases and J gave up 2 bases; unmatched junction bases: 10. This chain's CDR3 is CSVADRVDAYEQYF. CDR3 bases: TGCAGCGTCGCCGACAGGGTGGACGCCTACGAGCAGTACTTC.

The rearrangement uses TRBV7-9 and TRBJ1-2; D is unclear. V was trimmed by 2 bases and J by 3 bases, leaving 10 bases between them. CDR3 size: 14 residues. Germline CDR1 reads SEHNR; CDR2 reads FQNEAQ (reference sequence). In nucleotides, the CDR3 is TGTGCCAGCAGCTTATCGGGGAGTCACTATGGCTACACCTTC. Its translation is CASSLSGSHYGYTF. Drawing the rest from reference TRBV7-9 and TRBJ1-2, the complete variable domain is DTGVSQNPRHKITKRGQNVTFRCDPISEHNRLYWYRQTLGQGPEFLTYFQNEAQLEKSRLLSDRFSAERPKGSFSTLEIQRTEQGDSAMYLCASSLSGSHYGYTFGSGTRLTVV.

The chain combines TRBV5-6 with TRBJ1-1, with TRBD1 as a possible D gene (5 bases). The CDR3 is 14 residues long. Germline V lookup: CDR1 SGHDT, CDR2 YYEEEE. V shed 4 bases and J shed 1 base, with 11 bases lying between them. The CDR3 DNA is TGTGCCAGCAGCCGCGGACACCGGAACACTGAAGCTTTCTTT. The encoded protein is CASSRGHRNTEAFF.

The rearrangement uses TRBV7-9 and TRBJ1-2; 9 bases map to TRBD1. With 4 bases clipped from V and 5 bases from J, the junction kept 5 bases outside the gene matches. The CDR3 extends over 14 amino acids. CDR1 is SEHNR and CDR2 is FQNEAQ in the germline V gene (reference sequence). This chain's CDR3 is CASSSGQGTYGYTF. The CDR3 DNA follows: TGTGCCAGCAGCTCCGGACAGGGGACTTATGGCTACACCTTC. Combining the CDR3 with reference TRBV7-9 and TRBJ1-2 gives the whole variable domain DTGVSQNPRHKITKRGQNVTFRCDPISEHNRLYWYRQTLGQGPEFLTYFQNEAQLEKSRLLSDRFSAERPKGSFSTLEIQRTEQGDSAMYLCASSSGQGTYGYTFGSGTRLTVV.

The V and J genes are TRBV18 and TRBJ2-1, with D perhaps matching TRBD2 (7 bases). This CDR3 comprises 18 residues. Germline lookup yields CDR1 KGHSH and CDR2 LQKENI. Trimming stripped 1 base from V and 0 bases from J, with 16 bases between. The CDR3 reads CASSPLKGEGSSYNEQFF. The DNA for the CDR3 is TGTGCCAGCTCACCACTTAAGGGGGAGGGGAGCTCCTACAATGAGCAGTTCTTC.

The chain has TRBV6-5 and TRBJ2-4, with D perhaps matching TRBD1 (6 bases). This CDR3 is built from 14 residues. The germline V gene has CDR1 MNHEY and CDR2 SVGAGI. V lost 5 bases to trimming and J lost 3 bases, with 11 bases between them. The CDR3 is CASSPGVGKNIQYF. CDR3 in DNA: TGTGCCAGCAGTCCAGGGGTGGGCAAAAACATTCAGTACTTC.

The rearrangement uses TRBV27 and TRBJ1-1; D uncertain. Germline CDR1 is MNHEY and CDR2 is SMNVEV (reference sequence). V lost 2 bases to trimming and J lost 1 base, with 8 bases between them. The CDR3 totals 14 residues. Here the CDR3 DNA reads TGTGCCAGCAGTTTAACGGGTACGAACACTGAAGCTTTCTTT. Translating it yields CASSLTGTNTEAFF.

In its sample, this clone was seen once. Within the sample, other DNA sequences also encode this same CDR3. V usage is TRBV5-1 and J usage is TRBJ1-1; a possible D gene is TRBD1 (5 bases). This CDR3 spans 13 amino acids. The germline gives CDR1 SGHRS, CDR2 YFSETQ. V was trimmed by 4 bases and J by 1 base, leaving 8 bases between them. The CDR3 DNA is TGCGCCAGCAGCCCCGGACAGAACACTGAAGCTTTCTTT. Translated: CASSPGQNTEAFF.